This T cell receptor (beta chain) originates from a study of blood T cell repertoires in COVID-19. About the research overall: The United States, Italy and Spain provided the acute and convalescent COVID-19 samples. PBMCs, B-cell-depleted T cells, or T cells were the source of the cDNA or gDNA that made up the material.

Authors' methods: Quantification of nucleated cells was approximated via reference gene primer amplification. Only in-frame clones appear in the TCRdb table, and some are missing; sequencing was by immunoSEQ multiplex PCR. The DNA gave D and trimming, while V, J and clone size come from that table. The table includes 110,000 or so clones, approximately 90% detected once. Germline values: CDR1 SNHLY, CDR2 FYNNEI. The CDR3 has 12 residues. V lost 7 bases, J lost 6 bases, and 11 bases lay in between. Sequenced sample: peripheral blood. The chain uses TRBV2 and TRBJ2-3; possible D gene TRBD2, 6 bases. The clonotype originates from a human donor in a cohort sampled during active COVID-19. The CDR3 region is CASIGGVDTQYF. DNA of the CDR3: TGTGCCAGCATAGGAGGGGTGGATACGCAGTATTTT.